This T cell receptor beta chain was observed in a study of OX40 agonist ivuxolimab in advanced cancers. Overall study: Three patients responded partially, comprising one with hepatocellular carcinoma and two with cutaneous melanoma. Study results and limitations: Averaging showed that CD8+ T cells had more expanded clones than CD4+ did.

This clone was observed a handful of times. The target antigen is unknown. Repertoires were generated with immunoSEQ multiplex PCR, while TCRdb's copy carries only in-frame clones and drops some. The table lists over 40,000 clones, approximately 83% of them singletons. The CDR3 contains 15 residues. In germline, CDR1 is SEHNR, CDR2 FQNEAQ (reference sequence). The V gene end was trimmed by 1 base and the J gene end by 4 bases; junction bases not matched to a gene: 6. Material: CD4+ or CD8+ T cells sorted from blood, obtained in a trial of the OX40 agonist ivuxolimab. The receptor comes from an adult with an advanced solid tumor such as melanoma, head and neck, liver or kidney cancer. This chain connects TRBV7-9 to TRBJ1-1; TRBD1 agrees at 7 bases. Here the CDR3 DNA reads TGTGCCAGCAGCTTAGGGTCAGGGGGAAGCACTGAAGCTTTCTTT. As protein: CASSLGSGGSTEAFF.